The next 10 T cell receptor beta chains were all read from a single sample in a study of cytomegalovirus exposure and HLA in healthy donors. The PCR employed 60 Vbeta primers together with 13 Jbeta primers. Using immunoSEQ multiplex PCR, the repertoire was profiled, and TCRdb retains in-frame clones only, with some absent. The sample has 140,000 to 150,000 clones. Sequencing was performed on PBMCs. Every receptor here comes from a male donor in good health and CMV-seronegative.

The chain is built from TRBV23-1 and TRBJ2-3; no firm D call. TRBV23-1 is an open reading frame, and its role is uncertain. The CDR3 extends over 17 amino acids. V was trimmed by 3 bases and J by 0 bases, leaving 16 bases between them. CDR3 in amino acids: CASSHLSPDTSTDTQYF. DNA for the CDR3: TGCGCCAGCAGTCACCTAAGCCCAGACACTAGCACAGATACGCAGTATTTT.

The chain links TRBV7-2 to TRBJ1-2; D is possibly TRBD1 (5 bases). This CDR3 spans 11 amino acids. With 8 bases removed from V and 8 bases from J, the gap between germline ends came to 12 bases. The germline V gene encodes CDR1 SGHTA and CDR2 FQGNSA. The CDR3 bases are TGTGCCAGCTCCCAGGGTGACGGCTACACCTTC. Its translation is CASSQGDGYTF.

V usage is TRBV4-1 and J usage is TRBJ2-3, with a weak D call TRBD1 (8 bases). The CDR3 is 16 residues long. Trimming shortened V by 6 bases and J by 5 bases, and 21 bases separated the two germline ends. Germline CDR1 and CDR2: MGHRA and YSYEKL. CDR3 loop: CASRATGGGREDTQYF. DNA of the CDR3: TGCGCCAGCAGAGCAACAGGGGGGGGGCGGGAAGATACGCAGTATTTT.

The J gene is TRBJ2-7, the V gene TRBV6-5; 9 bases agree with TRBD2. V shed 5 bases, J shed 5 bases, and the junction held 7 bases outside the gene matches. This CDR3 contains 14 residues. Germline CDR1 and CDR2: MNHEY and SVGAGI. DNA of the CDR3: TGTGCCAGCAGTGAAATTAGCGGGAGCAACGAGCAGTACTTC. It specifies CASSEISGSNEQYF.

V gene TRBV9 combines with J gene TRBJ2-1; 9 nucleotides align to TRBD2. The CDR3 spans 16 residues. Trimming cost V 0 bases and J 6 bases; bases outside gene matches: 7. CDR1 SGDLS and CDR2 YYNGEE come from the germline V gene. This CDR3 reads CASSVAAGGVRNEQFF. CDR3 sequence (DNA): TGTGCCAGCAGCGTAGCTGCGGGGGGGGTCCGCAATGAGCAGTTCTTC. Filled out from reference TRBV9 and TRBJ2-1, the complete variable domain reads DSGVTQTPKHLITATGQRVTLRCSPRSGDLSVYWYQQSLDQGLQFLIQYYNGEERAKGNILERFSAQQFPDLHSELNLSSLELGDSALYFCASSVAAGGVRNEQFFGPGTRLTVL.

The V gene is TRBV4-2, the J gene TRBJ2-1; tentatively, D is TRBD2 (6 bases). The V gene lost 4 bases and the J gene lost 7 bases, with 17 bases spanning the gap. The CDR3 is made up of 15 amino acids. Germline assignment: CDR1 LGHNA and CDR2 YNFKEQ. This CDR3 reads CASSLGEVGANEQFF. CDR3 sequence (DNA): TGTGCCAGCAGCCTGGGGGAGGTTGGGGCAAATGAGCAGTTCTTC.

The CDR3 sequence is CASSQPSGGAREQYF. The CDR3 nucleotides are TGTGCCAGCAGTCAGCCTAGCGGGGGGGCCCGGGAGCAGTACTTC. This chain joins TRBV6-6 and TRBJ2-7; 12 bases are shared with TRBD2. Germline V gene lookup returns CDR1 MNHNY and CDR2 SVGAGI (reference sequence). V lost 5 bases to trimming and J lost 7 bases; unmatched junction nucleotides: 9. The CDR3 extends over 15 amino acids.

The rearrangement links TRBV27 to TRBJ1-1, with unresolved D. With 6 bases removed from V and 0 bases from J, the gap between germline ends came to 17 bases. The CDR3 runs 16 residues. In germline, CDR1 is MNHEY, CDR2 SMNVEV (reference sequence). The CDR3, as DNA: TGTGCCAGCAGCTCGAATGCGAACCCAATGAACACTGAAGCTTTCTTT. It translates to CASSSNANPMNTEAFF.

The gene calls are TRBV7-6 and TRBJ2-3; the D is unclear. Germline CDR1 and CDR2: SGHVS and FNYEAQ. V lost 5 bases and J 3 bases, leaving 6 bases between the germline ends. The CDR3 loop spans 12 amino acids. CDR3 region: CASSAMTDTQYF. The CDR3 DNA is TGTGCCAGCAGCGCTATGACAGATACGCAGTATTTT.

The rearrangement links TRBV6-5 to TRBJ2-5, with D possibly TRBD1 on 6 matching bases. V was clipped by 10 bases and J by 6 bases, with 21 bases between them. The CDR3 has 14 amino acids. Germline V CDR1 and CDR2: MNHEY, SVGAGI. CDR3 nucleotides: TGTGCCACGGGTACGGGACACCAAGGAAAGACCCAGTACTTC. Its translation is CATGTGHQGKTQYF.